Listed below are T cell receptor beta chains from one sample, sequenced in a study of metastatic and nonmetastatic thyroid tumors. TCRdb reprocessed the PCR reads via MiXCR. This table holds some 84,000 clones, around 7.8% found once. The specimen sequenced was blood. These receptors all stem from a female donor with papillary thyroid cancer or a benign thyroid nodule (not recorded which). Some clones in this sample may be carry-over from other donors' samples. Each CDR3 is given with its conserved first and last residue. D genes are given only for firm matches. Rows give clone size only sometimes, using once, few, many, or a class for an expanded clone.

TRBD2	17	TRBV3-1	TRBJ2-1	NA	TGTGCCAGCAGCCAAGTTTCTTTCCGGGGGGAATACAATGAGCAGTTCTTC	CASSQVSFRGEYNEQFF
NA	15	TRBV12-3/TRBV12-4	TRBJ1-1	many	TGTGCCAGCAGTTTAGTGGTCGGAGGAAACACTGAAGCTTTCTTT	CASSLVVGGNTEAFF
TRBD1	14	TRBV2	TRBJ2-7	many	TGTGCCAGCAGACCCCGGACAGGGGGCGGCGAGCAGTACTTC	CASRPRTGGGEQYF
TRBD2	16	TRBV4-2	TRBJ2-6	many	TGTGCCAGCAGCCAAGACGGGACTAGTGTTGGCAACGTCCTGACTTTC	CASSQDGTSVGNVLTF
NA	13	TRBV30	TRBJ1-6	many	TGTGCCTGGAGTGTAGGGTGGGATTCACCCCTCCACTTT	CAWSVGWDSPLHF
NA	15	TRBV18	TRBJ1-4	NA	TGTGCCAGCTCACCTGCCTCGGGAGCTAATGAAAAACTGTTTTTT	CASSPASGANEKLFF
NA	11	TRBV6-2/TRBV6-3	TRBJ2-1	many	TGTGCCAGCAGTTTTTACAATGAGCAGTTCTTC	CASSFYNEQFF
TRBD2	15	TRBV20-1	TRBJ2-1	many	TGCAGTGGTGATGGCAGACTAGCGGGGTACAATGAGCAGTTCTTC	CSGDGRLAGYNEQFF
NA	14	TRBV5-1	TRBJ1-1	many	TGCGCCAGCAGCTTGGAACGCCCAGCTGATGAAGCTTTCTTT	CASSLERPADEAFF
NA	12	TRBV6-1	TRBJ1-2	many	TGTGCCAGCAGACGGGGAGAAGGTGGCTACACCTTC	CASRRGEGGYTF
NA	16	TRBV4-1	TRBJ1-6	many	TGCGCCAGCAGCCTCGGAGGGTGGCAGCCTGATTCACCCCTCCACTTT	CASSLGGWQPDSPLHF
NA	16	TRBV24-1	TRBJ2-3	many	TGTGCCACCAGTGATCGGGCTAGCCGAAGCACAGATACGCAGTATTTT	CATSDRASRSTDTQYF
NA	15	TRBV28	TRBJ1-6	many	TGTGCCAGCAGCTCCGGTGGGATCTATAATTCACCCCTCCACTTT	CASSSGGIYNSPLHF
NA	14	TRBV15	TRBJ1-6	many	TGTGCCACCAGCGCGCAGGGTGGGAATTCACCCCTCCACTTT	CATSAQGGNSPLHF
TRBD1	13	TRBV27	TRBJ1-1	NA	TGTGCCAGCAGTCCCACGGACAGGGATGAAGCTTTCTTT	CASSPTDRDEAFF
NA	14	TRBV19	TRBJ2-7	few	TGTGCCAGTAGCGGACAAGACAGACCCTACGAGCAGTACTTC	CASSGQDRPYEQYF
NA	13	TRBV29-1	TRBJ1-5	NA	TGCAGCGCAATGACAGGACCAAATCAGCCCCAGCATTTT	CSAMTGPNQPQHF
NA	13	TRBV20-1	TRBJ1-2	NA	TGCAGTGCTAGGGAAGGGACGGACTATGGCTACACCTTC	CSAREGTDYGYTF
TRBD1	15	TRBV9	TRBJ1-6	few	TGTGCCAGCAGCGTGGGGACAGGGGCGTATTCACCCCTCCACTTT	CASSVGTGAYSPLHF
TRBD1	17	TRBV18	TRBJ1-3	many	TGTGCCAGCTCACCAAATGAACAGGGGGCTTGGGGAAACACCATATATTTT	CASSPNEQGAWGNTIYF
TRBD1	16	TRBV27	TRBJ2-3	many	TGTGCCAGCAGTTTAGGGGACAGGGGGAAAACAGATACGCAGTATTTT	CASSLGDRGKTDTQYF
TRBD1	16	TRBV2	TRBJ2-2	many	TGTGCCAGCAGTAAAACAGGGGGTAATGGCTTGGGGGAGCTGTTTTTT	CASSKTGGNGLGELFF
NA	13	TRBV4-1	TRBJ1-1	many	TGCGCCAGCAGCCAAGATATGAACACTGAAGCTTTCTTT	CASSQDMNTEAFF
NA	15	TRBV6-1	TRBJ2-5	many	TGTGCCAGCAGTGAACAAGGGGCCCGGGTACAGACCCAGTACTTC	CASSEQGARVQTQYF
NA	14	TRBV6-1	TRBJ2-5	many	TGTGCCAGCGCAAAATATACGGGGCAAGAGACCCAGTACTTC	CASAKYTGQETQYF
TRBD1	12	TRBV7-2	TRBJ1-1	many	TGTGCCAGCAGCTTATCGAACAGGGGTGCTTTCTTT	CASSLSNRGAFF
NA	11	TRBV5-8	TRBJ1-5	many	TGTGCCAGCAGTACCGTACAGCCCCAGCATTTT	CASSTVQPQHF
TRBD2	14	TRBV5-5	TRBJ2-7	many	TGTGCCAGCAGCCCCACTTATGCGGGGGACGAGCAGTACTTC	CASSPTYAGDEQYF
NA	14	TRBV5-1	TRBJ1-2	NA	TGCGCCAGCAGCAAGGGGGACGTGGCCTATGGCTACACCTTC	CASSKGDVAYGYTF
NA	15	TRBV5-1	TRBJ2-3	NA	TGCGCCAGCAGCTTGGTACAGGGCTTGACAGATACGCAGTATTTT	CASSLVQGLTDTQYF
NA	14	TRBV7-6	TRBJ1-1	many	TGTGCCAGCAGCAGAGACCAACAGGGTACTGAAGCTTTCTTT	CASSRDQQGTEAFF
NA	14	TRBV5-1	TRBJ2-1	many	TGCGCCAGCAGCGCGGGGTCCAAGTACAATGAGCAGTTCTTC	CASSAGSKYNEQFF
NA	15	TRBV9	TRBJ2-7	many	TGTGCCAGCAGCCAGGGGTCAGGCCCTGCCTACGAGCAGTACTTC	CASSQGSGPAYEQYF
NA	14	TRBV4-3	TRBJ2-1	NA	TGCGCCAGCAGCCAGGGATTAGTACAGTGGGAGCAGTTCTTC	CASSQGLVQWEQFF
NA	13	TRBV20-1	TRBJ1-1	few	TGCAGCGCTGGAGTCCCTCAGAACACTGAAGCTTTCTTT	CSAGVPQNTEAFF
NA	13	TRBV20-1	TRBJ1-2	NA	TGCAGTGCTAGAGGTTGGCGGGCGCACGGCTACACCTTC	CSARGWRAHGYTF
NA	10	TRBV29-1	TRBJ2-5	many	TGCAGCGTTGAACAAGAGACCCAGTACTTC	CSVEQETQYF
NA	12	TRBV11-2	TRBJ1-6	many	TGTGCCAGCAGCCCCGGAGGATCACCCCTCCACTTT	CASSPGGSPLHF
NA	13	TRBV6-2/TRBV6-3	TRBJ2-3	many	TGTGCCAGCAGTTACTCTAGCACAGATACGCAGTATTTT	CASSYSSTDTQYF
NA	13	TRBV30	TRBJ2-5	few	TGTGCCTGGAGTTGGCTGGCCCAAGAGACCCAGTACTTC	CAWSWLAQETQYF
NA	13	TRBV6-6	TRBJ2-3	many	TGTGCCAGCAGTTACCGGGACACAGATACGCAGTATTTT	CASSYRDTDTQYF
TRBD1	15	TRBV9	TRBJ1-4	many	TGTGCCAGCAGCGTGGGGGGGACAGGGCCTGAAAAACTGTTTTTT	CASSVGGTGPEKLFF
NA	13	TRBV5-1	TRBJ1-1	many	TGCGCCAGCAGCACGACGGACAGAGCTGAAGCTTTCTTT	CASSTTDRAEAFF
TRBD1	15	TRBV18	TRBJ1-6	many	TGTGCCAGCTCGGGACAGAACTCCTATAATTCACCCCTCCACTTT	CASSGQNSYNSPLHF
TRBD2	13	TRBV2	TRBJ2-7	NA	TGTGCCAGCGGTAAAGCGGGGGCCTACGAGCAGTACTTC	CASGKAGAYEQYF
TRBD2	16	TRBV9	TRBJ2-5	many	TGTGCCAGCAGCTATGGAGGGACTAGCGGGGGAGAGACCCAGTACTTC	CASSYGGTSGGETQYF
NA	13	TRBV9	TRBJ2-5	many	TGTGCCAGCAGCGTGGCGGCTCAAGAGACCCAGTACTTC	CASSVAAQETQYF
NA	13	TRBV6-1	TRBJ2-7	many	TGTGCCAGCACCTTCAATCGGGTATACGAGCAGTACTTC	CASTFNRVYEQYF
NA	13	TRBV20-1	TRBJ2-7	many	TGCAGTGCTAGAGGGGCGAGCTCCTACGAGCAGTACTTC	CSARGASSYEQYF
TRBD1	17	TRBV10-2	TRBJ1-3	many	TGCGCCAGCAGTGACACAGGGGGGGATCGCTCTGGAAACACCATATATTTT	CASSDTGGDRSGNTIYF
TRBD2	18	TRBV4-1	TRBJ2-3	many	TGCGCCAGCAGCCAAGTGGGGCGGACTAGCTTTAGCACAGATACGCAGTATTTT	CASSQVGRTSFSTDTQYF
TRBD2	14	TRBV28	TRBJ2-7	NA	TGTGCCAGCAGTTTAGGGCGGGGGGCCTACGAGCAGTACTTC	CASSLGRGAYEQYF
TRBD1	18	TRBV11-1	TRBJ2-5	many	TGTGCCAGCAACGCCCCGATCAACCGGGACAGGGGGTTTGAGACCCAGTACTTC	CASNAPINRDRGFETQYF
TRBD1	14	TRBV7-8	TRBJ1-2	NA	TGTGCCAGCAGCACAGGACAGGGAAACTATGGCTACACCTTC	CASSTGQGNYGYTF
NA	17	TRBV12-3/TRBV12-4	TRBJ2-3	many	TGTGCCAGCAGTTTATTTATTCTGGCGGGCTCCACAGATACGCAGTATTTT	CASSLFILAGSTDTQYF
NA	12	TRBV19	TRBJ1-2	many	TGTGCCAGTAGCCAATCACGGAATGGCTACACCTTC	CASSQSRNGYTF
TRBD2	15	TRBV6-1	TRBJ2-3	many	TGTGCCAGCACCTTTAGCGGGGGGACCAAAGATACGCAGTATTTT	CASTFSGGTKDTQYF